A single sample is the source of the 2 T cell receptor beta chains below, sequenced in a study of blood T cell repertoires in COVID-19. Repertoires were generated with immunoSEQ multiplex PCR, while TCRdb's copy carries only in-frame clones and drops some. Among some 80,000 clones listed, approximately 78% were seen once. Sample: peripheral blood. The receptors come from a man between 60 and 75 years old with COVID-19, enrolled during active disease.

The V call is TRBV9, the J call TRBJ2-2, with D perhaps TRBD2 (5 bases). The CDR3 is 15 residues long. CDR1 is SGDLS and CDR2 is YYNGEE in the germline V gene. Between the trimmed V and J ends, which lost 0 bases and 5 bases, there was a span of 11 bases. In DNA, the CDR3 is TGTGCCAGCAGCGTAGGGGCGCCGGGGACCGGGGAGCTGTTTTTT. Translation: CASSVGAPGTGELFF.

V and J are TRBV6-2 or TRBV6-3 and TRBJ2-7; the match to TRBD2 covers 10 bases. From germline, CDR1 is MNHEY and CDR2 SVGEGT. With 5 bases clipped from V and 3 bases from J, the junction kept 1 base outside the gene matches. The CDR3 runs 13 residues. The chain's CDR3 is CASSRTSGYEQYF. CDR3 nucleotide sequence: TGTGCCAGCAGTCGGACTAGCGGCTACGAGCAGTACTTC.